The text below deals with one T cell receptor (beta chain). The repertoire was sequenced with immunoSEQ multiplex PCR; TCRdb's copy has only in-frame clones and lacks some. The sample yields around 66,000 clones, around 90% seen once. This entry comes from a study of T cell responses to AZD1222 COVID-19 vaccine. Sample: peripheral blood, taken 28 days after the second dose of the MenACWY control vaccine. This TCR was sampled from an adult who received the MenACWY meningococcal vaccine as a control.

In DNA form, the CDR3 reads TGTGCCATCGAAACAGCAGATCGCACAGATACGCAGTATTTT. Protein sequence: CAIETADRTDTQYF. This chain connects TRBV7-2 to TRBJ2-3; no definite D call. This CDR3 comprises 14 residues. Trimming removed 10 bases at V and 1 base at J, with 15 bases between. Germline V CDR1 and CDR2: SGHTA, FQGNSA.